This entry concerns a single T cell receptor (beta chain). Its antigen is not identified. This clone may be a read error of a much larger clone one base away. This record belongs to a study of tumor-infiltrating lymphocytes in primary liver carcinoma. Overall study: Patients, male and female, were 30 to 69 years old. Sample yields, roughly 3.65 to 7.5 million productive TCRbeta reads, were similar across the tissue types.

In addition to blood RNA drawn from unsorted whole blood, germline DNA was extracted. HBV chronically infected the treatment-naive patients. Starting material of 500 ng total RNA yielded TCR beta cDNA via a constant-region primer. Three-round nested multiplex PCR performed with slightly modified ARM-PCR produced the TCR beta libraries. The first two PCR rounds, around 11 cycles each, used TRBV1-TRBV30 forward primers and a C-beta reverse primer. MiXCR, applied by TCRdb to the multiplex PCR reads, yields one record per CDR3 protein. This repertoire shows 150,000 to 200,000 distinct CDR3 sequences, around 60% found once; its top ten account for roughly 6.8%. This CDR3 comprises 12 residues. Germline values: CDR1 MNHNS, CDR2 SASEGT. Trimming cost V 8 bases and J 2 bases, with 7 bases left between them. Study results and limitations: The study used bulk unsorted samples and so did not compare CD4+ and CD8+ repertoires.

This receptor was identified in a woman aged 60 to 75 with primary liver carcinoma and hepatitis B virus infection. The chain links TRBV6-1 to TRBJ2-1; D is undetermined. Sequences were obtained from peripheral blood. This CDR3 reads CASATTYNEQFF. The CDR3 nucleotides read TGTGCCAGCGCGACCACCTACAATGAGCAGTTCTTC.